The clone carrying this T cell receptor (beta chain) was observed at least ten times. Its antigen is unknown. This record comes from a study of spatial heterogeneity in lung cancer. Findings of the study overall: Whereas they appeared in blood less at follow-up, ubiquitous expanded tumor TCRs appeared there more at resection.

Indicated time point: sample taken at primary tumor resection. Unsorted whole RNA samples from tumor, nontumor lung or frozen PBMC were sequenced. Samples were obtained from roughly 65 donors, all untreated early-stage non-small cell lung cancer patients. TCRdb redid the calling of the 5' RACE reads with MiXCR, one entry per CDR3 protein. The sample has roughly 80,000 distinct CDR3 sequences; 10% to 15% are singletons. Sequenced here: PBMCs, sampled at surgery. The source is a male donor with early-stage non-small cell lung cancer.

This CDR3 reads CATLTGPYNEQFF. The DNA of the CDR3 is TGTGCCACCTTGACAGGGCCCTACAATGAGCAGTTCTTC. The chain combines TRBV19 with TRBJ2-1; 7 nucleotides align to TRBD1. The ends lost 10 bases at V and 2 bases at J; junction bases unmatched: 5. The CDR3 consists of 13 residues. Per the germline V gene, CDR1 is LNHDA and CDR2 is SQIVND (reference sequence).